These 17 T cell receptor beta chains share one sample of origin, sequenced in a study of T cell repertoires in cytomegalovirus infection. TCRdb fed the reads into MiXCR, producing one record per CDR3 protein. The sample lists 100,000 to 150,000 distinct CDR3 sequences; 20% to 30% were seen once. These receptors' antigens are unknown. The sequenced sample consisted of PBMCs, sequenced either directly or after in vitro stimulation (not recorded which). The origin of the receptors is a human donor in good health (CMV status not recorded). Some clones in this sample may be carry-over from other donors' samples.

V and J are TRBV9 and TRBJ2-2; a possible D gene is TRBD2 (5 bases). Germline loops: CDR1 SGDLS, CDR2 YYNGEE. This CDR3 is built from 15 residues. The V and J ends lost 1 base and 8 bases respectively, with 15 bases between them. The CDR3 protein is CASSVFSGIPGELFF. The CDR3 DNA sequence: TGTGCCAGCAGCGTATTTTCGGGAATTCCGGGGGAGCTGTTTTTT.

V is TRBV7-3 and J is TRBJ2-2; D unclear. With 0 bases removed from V and 4 bases from J, the gap between germline ends came to 9 bases. The CDR3 contains 15 residues. The germline V gene encodes CDR1 SGHTA and CDR2 FQGTGA. This CDR3 reads CASSLTVPGTGELFF. CDR3 nucleotides: TGTGCCAGCAGCTTAACGGTGCCAGGCACCGGGGAGCTGTTTTTT.

The rearrangement joins TRBV4-3 to TRBJ1-2; 9 positions match TRBD1. With V trimmed by 1 base and J by 8 bases, 11 bases remained unmatched. In germline, CDR1 is LGHNA, CDR2 YSLEER. The CDR3 spans 16 residues. The CDR3, as DNA: TGCGCCAGCAGCCAAGCTGGGACAGGGAAGATGGTCGGCTACACCTTC. Amino acids: CASSQAGTGKMVGYTF.

V and J are TRBV12-3 or TRBV12-4 and TRBJ2-1; D is perhaps TRBD1 or TRBD2 (5 bases each). The ends were cut back, 8 bases at V and 10 bases at J, with 18 bases in the middle. The CDR3 sequence is 13 residues long. CDR3 bases: TGTGCCAGCGTCCGGGACGAGGAGAACGAGCAGTTCTTC. Translated: CASVRDEENEQFF.

This clonotype was detected only a few times. The chain is built from TRBV4-3 and TRBJ1-4; TRBD1 aligns across 11 bases. The J segment lost 6 bases and the V segment lost 1 base, leaving 4 bases of the junction unmatched. Germline V lookup: CDR1 LGHNA, CDR2 YSLEER. CDR3 length equals 16 residues. The CDR3: CASSQGGDRGYEKLFF. As DNA, the CDR3 is TGCGCCAGCAGCCAAGGGGGGGACAGGGGGTATGAAAAACTGTTTTTT.

This clonotype was seen a single time. The CDR3 region has the DNA TGTGCCAGCAGTGGAGGGACAGGCGGCTCCTACGAGCAGTACTTC. Translation: CASSGGTGGSYEQYF. The V gene is TRBV6-5, the J gene TRBJ2-7; 8 nucleotides match TRBD1. The germline V gene has CDR1 MNHEY and CDR2 SVGAGI. The CDR3 totals 15 residues. V lost 5 bases, J lost 0 bases, and 6 bases stayed unmatched.

This clonotype has only a few counts. The chain has TRBV6-6 and TRBJ2-7; D is unresolved. Trimming pared 0 bases from V and 4 bases from J, leaving 7 bases between. The germline CDR1 and CDR2 sequences are MNHNY and SVGAGI (reference sequence). This CDR3 spans 13 amino acids. In nucleotides, the CDR3 is TGTGCCAGCAGTTACTCGGAGAGATACGAGCAGTACGTC. Translated, it gives CASSYSERYEQYV.

The chain has TRBV28 and TRBJ2-3; D perhaps matches TRBD2 (6 bases). CDR3 length equals 17 residues. Germline V lookup: CDR1 MDHEN, CDR2 SYDVKM. V gave up 3 bases and J gave up 0 bases, with 16 bases separating them. The CDR3 region is CASSFSAGTPSTDTQYF. The CDR3 DNA is TGTGCCAGCAGTTTCTCGGCCGGGACTCCCAGCACAGATACGCAGTATTTT.

This chain links TRBV7-2 with TRBJ2-5, with TRBD2 matching 7 bases. V trimming: 1 base; J trimming: 3 bases; junction bases outside the gene matches: 5. The CDR3 covers 15 residues. Germline CDR1 SGHTA, CDR2 FQGNSA. CDR3: CASSLDGGGEETQYF. CDR3 coding DNA: TGTGCCAGCAGCTTAGACGGCGGGGGAGAAGAGACCCAGTACTTC.

This chain uses TRBV19 with TRBJ1-3; D uncertain. Germline lookup yields CDR1 LNHDA and CDR2 SQIVND (reference sequence). Trimming removed 7 bases at V and 2 bases at J, with 0 bases between. The CDR3 sequence is 10 residues long. CDR3 amino acids: CASTGNTIYF. The CDR3 coding sequence is TGTGCCAGTACTGGAAACACCATATATTTT.

This clonotype has a count of ten or more. This chain connects TRBV7-6 to TRBJ2-1, with D perhaps TRBD1 or TRBD2 (5 bases each). This CDR3 spans 16 amino acids. Germline V gives CDR1 SGHVS, CDR2 FNYEAQ. V shed 0 bases and J shed 7 bases, with 16 bases lying between them. The CDR3 DNA sequence: TGTGCCAGCAGCTTAGCCGCAGGGAGAGAGGAGAATGAGCAGTTCTTC. It codes for CASSLAAGREENEQFF.

The table lists this clonotype with many counts. The chain combines TRBV6-2 or TRBV6-3 with TRBJ2-1; D is undetermined. The germline gives CDR1 MNHEY, CDR2 SVGEGT. V was trimmed by 4 bases and J by 6 bases, leaving 16 bases between them. The length of the CDR3 is 15 residues. Here the CDR3 reads CASSLTPPAINEQFF. CDR3 in DNA: TGTGCCAGCAGTTTGACCCCACCGGCCATCAATGAGCAGTTCTTC.

The chain links TRBV2 to TRBJ2-7; D gene unclear. CDR1 SNHLY and CDR2 FYNNEI come from the germline V gene. CDR3 length equals 13 residues. V was trimmed by 1 base and J by 3 bases, leaving 7 bases between them. The CDR3 region is CASSEGLFYEQYV. For the CDR3, the DNA is TGTGCCAGCAGTGAAGGACTCTTCTACGAGCAGTACGTC.

This clonotype was counted only a few times. The chain couples TRBV7-9 to TRBJ2-7; D could derive from TRBD1 or TRBD2 (5 bases each). V was trimmed by 4 bases and J by 3 bases, leaving 13 bases between them. This CDR3 is 14 amino acids long. In germline, CDR1 is SEHNR, CDR2 FQNEAQ (reference sequence). This chain's CDR3 is CASSSRDLLYEQYF. The DNA of the CDR3 is TGTGCCAGCAGCTCAAGGGACCTCCTCTACGAGCAGTACTTC. The complete variable domain, with remaining parts taken from reference TRBV7-9 and TRBJ2-7, reads DTGVSQNPRHKITKRGQNVTFRCDPISEHNRLYWYRQTLGQGPEFLTYFQNEAQLEKSRLLSDRFSAERPKGSFSTLEIQRTEQGDSAMYLCASSSRDLLYEQYFGPGTRLTVT.

This clonotype has just a few counts. J is TRBJ2-3 and V is TRBV7-6; D may be TRBD2 (6 bases). V gave up 0 bases and J gave up 0 bases, with 10 bases separating them. The CDR3 is 16 amino acids. Germline CDR1 SGHVS, CDR2 FNYEAQ. CDR3 sequence (DNA): TGTGCCAGCAGCTTAGCAACTAGCAGTAGCACAGATACGCAGTATTTT. Residues: CASSLATSSSTDTQYF.

The chain is built from TRBV4-3 and TRBJ2-7; possible D gene TRBD1, 6 bases. The CDR3 consists of 15 residues. V was trimmed by 0 bases and J by 5 bases, leaving 14 bases between them. Germline V lookup: CDR1 LGHNA, CDR2 YSLEER. CDR3 sequence reads: CASSQEAGVIHEQYF. CDR3 bases: TGCGCCAGCAGCCAAGAGGCAGGGGTCATCCACGAGCAGTACTTC.

CDR3 DNA sequence: TGTGCCAGCAGCTTAGGGATAGGGGGAGGAACTGAAGCTTTCTTT. Translation: CASSLGIGGGTEAFF. The genes are TRBV7-2 and TRBJ1-1, with D perhaps TRBD1 (6 bases). The CDR3 has 15 amino acids. The germline V and J ends were trimmed by 1 base and 5 bases, with 14 bases remaining between them. CDR1 and CDR2 from the germline V gene are SGHTA and FQGNSA.